This T cell receptor beta chain originates from a study of CD8 T cells in ankylosing spondylitis. Quantitative 5'-RACE with molecular barcodes was used to make the TCR beta libraries. TCRdb called the 5' RACE reads again in MiXCR, with one record for every CDR3 protein. The sample yields some 400,000 distinct CDR3 sequences, 20% to 25% seen once. V was clipped by 2 bases and J by 5 bases; unmatched bases: 5. This CDR3 spans 15 amino acids. Per germline, CDR1 SGHTA and CDR2 FQGTGA. A few counts support this clonotype. Its antigen is not identified. General study findings and limits: Reports say disease-linked clones showed up significantly more in matched ankylosing spondylitis synovial fluid. Seemingly characteristic of ankylosing spondylitis blood was a TCR beta motif consisting of about 8 highly homologous variants. Some of these motif variants have turned up before, in reports on reactive arthritis synovial fluid and blood. Disease-linked clones, CD8+, were relatively rare in peripheral blood.

The specimen was blood, either unsorted or a sorted T cell fraction (not recorded which). The sequence came from a male donor with ankylosing spondylitis. The chain joins TRBV7-3 to TRBJ2-1; 8 positions match TRBD1. The CDR3 loop is CASSLDRGTDNEQFF. The CDR3 nucleotides read TGTGCCAGCAGCTTAGACAGGGGTACCGACAATGAGCAGTTCTTC.